This record looks at one T cell receptor beta chain sequence and its context. What it binds is not known. There are 16 residues in the CDR3. Germline CDR1 reads SGHDN; CDR2 reads FVKESK. Trimming took off 3 bases at V and 8 bases at J, with 19 bases between the two ends. The data are from a study of T cell responses to AZD1222 COVID-19 vaccine. The study, taken as a whole, reports: Baseline serology detected seropositivity in only six or seven AZD1222 recipients. Compared with day 0, the breadth and depth of the Spike-specific TCR repertoire rose significantly after two doses of AZD1222.

This table comes from immunoSEQ multiplex PCR, and its TCRdb copy is limited to in-frame clones, with some not included. The table lists tens of thousands of clones, roughly 87% of them singletons. The sequence was collected from an adult who received the AZD1222 COVID-19 vaccine. The material sequenced was peripheral blood, taken 28 days after the second AZD1222 dose. The V gene is TRBV14, the J gene TRBJ1-4; possibly TRBD1 for D (5 bases). DNA for the CDR3: TGTGCCAGCAGCCAGTGGGACTGGGCCAAAGGCGAAAAACTGTTTTTT. This codes for CASSQWDWAKGEKLFF.